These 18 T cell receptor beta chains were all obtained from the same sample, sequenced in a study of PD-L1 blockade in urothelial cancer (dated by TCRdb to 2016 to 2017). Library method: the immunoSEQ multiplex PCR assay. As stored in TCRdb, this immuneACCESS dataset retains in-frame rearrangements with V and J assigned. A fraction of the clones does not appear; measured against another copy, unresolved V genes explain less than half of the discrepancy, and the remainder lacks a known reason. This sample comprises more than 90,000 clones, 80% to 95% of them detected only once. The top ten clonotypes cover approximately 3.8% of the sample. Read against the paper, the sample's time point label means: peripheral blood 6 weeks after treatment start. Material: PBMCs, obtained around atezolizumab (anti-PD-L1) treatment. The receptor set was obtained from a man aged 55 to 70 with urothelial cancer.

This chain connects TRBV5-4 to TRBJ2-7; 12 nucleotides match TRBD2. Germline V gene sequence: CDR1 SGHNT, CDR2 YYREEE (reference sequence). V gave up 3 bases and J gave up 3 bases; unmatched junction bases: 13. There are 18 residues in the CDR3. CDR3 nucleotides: TGTGCCAGCAGCTCCAGGACTAGCGGGGTCACCTCCCGCTACGAGCAGTACTTC. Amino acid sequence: CASSSRTSGVTSRYEQYF.

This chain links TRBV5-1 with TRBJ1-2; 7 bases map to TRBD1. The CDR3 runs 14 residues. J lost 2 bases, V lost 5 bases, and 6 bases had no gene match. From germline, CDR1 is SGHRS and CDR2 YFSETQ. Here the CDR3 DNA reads TGCGCCAGCAGTGGGGACAGAACCAACTATGGCTACACCTTC. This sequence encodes CASSGDRTNYGYTF.

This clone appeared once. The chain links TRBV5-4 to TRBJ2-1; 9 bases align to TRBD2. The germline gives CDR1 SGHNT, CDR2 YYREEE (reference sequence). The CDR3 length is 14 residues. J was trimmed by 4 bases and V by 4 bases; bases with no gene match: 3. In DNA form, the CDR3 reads TGTGCCAGCAGCGAGACTAGCGGATACAATGAGCAGTTCTTC. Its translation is CASSETSGYNEQFF.

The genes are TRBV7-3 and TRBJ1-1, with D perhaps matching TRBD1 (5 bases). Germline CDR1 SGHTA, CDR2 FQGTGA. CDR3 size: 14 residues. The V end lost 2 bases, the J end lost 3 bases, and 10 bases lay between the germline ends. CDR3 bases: TGTGCCAGCAGCTTACAGGGTGGAGACACTGAAGCTTTCTTT. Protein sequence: CASSLQGGDTEAFF.

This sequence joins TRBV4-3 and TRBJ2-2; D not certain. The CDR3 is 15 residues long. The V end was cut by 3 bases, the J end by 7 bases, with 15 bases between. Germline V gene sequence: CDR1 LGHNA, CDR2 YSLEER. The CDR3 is CASSQNPQYSGELFF. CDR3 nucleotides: TGCGCCAGCAGCCAGAACCCCCAGTACAGCGGGGAGCTGTTTTTT.

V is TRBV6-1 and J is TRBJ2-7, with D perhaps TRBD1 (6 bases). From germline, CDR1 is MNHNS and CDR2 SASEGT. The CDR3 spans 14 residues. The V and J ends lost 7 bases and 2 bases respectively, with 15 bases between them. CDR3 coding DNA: TGTGCCAGCACCAAGACAGGCGATACCTACGAGCAGTACTTC. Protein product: CASTKTGDTYEQYF.

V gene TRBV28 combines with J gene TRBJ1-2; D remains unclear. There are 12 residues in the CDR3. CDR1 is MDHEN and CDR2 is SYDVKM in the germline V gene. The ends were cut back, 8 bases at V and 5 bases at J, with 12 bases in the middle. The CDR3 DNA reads TGTGCCAGCCTTCGGACTGGGTATGGCTACACCTTC. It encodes CASLRTGYGYTF.

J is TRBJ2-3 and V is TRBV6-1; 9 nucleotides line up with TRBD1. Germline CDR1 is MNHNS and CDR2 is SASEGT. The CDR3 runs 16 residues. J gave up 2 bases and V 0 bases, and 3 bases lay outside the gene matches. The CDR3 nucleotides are TGTGCCAGCAGTGAAGCCGGGACAGGGTACACAGATACGCAGTATTTT. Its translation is CASSEAGTGYTDTQYF.

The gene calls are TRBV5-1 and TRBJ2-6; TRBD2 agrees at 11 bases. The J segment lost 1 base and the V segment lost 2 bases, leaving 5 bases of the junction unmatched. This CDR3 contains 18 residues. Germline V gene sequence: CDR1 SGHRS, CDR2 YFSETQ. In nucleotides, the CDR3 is TGCGCCAGCAGCTTAAGGCTAGCGGGAGGATCTGGGGCCAACGTCCTGACTTTC. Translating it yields CASSLRLAGGSGANVLTF.

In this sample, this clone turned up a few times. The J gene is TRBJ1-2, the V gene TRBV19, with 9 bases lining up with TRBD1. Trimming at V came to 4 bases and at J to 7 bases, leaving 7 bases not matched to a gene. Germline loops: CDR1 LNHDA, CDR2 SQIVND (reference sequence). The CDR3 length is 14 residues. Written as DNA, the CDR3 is TGTGCCAGTAGTACACGGACAGGGGAAGGTGGCTACACCTTC. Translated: CASSTRTGEGGYTF.

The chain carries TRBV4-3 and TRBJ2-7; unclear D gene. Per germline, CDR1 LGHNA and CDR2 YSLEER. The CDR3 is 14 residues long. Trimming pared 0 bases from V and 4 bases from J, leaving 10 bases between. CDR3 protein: CASSQDLLRYEQYF. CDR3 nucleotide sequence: TGCGCCAGCAGCCAAGATCTTTTGAGGTACGAGCAGTACTTC.

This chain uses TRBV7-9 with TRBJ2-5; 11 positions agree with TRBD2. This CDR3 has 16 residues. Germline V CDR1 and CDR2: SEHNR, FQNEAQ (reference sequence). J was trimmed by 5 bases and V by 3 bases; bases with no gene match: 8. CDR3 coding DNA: TGTGCCAGCAGCTTCGGGCTAGCGGGGGGAGGGGAGACCCAGTACTTC. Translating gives CASSFGLAGGGETQYF.

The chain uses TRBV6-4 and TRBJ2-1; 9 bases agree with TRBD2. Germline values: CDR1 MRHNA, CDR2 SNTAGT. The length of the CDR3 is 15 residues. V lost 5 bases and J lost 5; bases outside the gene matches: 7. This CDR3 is CASSPAGGLNNEQFF. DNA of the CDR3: TGTGCCAGCAGTCCAGCGGGAGGTTTGAACAATGAGCAGTTCTTC.

The CDR3 bases are TGTGCCAGCAGAGGAACAGGGGGCGAGCAGTACTTC. Translated, it gives CASRGTGGEQYF. The rearrangement joins TRBV28 to TRBJ2-7, with 8 nucleotides matching TRBD1. The junction had 4 bases not matched to a gene; V was cut back by 6 bases and J by 6 bases. The CDR3 consists of 12 residues. Germline CDR1 is MDHEN and CDR2 is SYDVKM.

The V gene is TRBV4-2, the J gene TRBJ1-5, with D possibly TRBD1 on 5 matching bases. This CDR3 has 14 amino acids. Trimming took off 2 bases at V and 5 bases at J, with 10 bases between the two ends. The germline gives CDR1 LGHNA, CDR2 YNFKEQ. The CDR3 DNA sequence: TGTGCCAGCAGCCAAAGGCGGGGGGATCAGCCCCAGCATTTT. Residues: CASSQRRGDQPQHF.

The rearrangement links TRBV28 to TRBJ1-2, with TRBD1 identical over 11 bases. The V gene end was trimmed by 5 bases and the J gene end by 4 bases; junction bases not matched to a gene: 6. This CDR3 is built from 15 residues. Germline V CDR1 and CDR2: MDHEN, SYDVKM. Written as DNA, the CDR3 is TGTGCCAGCAGTCCACCCGGGACAGGGGGCTATGGCTACACCTTC. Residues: CASSPPGTGGYGYTF.

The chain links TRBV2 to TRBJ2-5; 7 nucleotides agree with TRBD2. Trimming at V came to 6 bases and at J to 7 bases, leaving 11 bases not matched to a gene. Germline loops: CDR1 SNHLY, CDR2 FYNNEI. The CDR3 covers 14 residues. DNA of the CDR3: TGTGCCAGCAGGGAGACTAGCCCATTGGGGACCCAGTACTTC. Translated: CASRETSPLGTQYF.

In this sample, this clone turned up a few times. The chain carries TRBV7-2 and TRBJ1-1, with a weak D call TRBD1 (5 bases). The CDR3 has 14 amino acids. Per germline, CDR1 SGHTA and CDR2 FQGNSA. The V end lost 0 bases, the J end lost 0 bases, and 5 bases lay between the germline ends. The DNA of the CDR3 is TGTGCCAGCAGCTTAGCACAGGTGAACACTGAAGCTTTCTTT. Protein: CASSLAQVNTEAFF.